This is a list of T cell receptor beta chains from one sample in a study of T cells in Graves' hyperthyroidism and ophthalmopathy. Each CDR3 protein gets one entry after TCRdb re-called the multiplex PCR reads with MiXCR. This table has approximately 710,000 distinct CDR3 sequences, around 16% appearing once. The sequencing sample was made of blood. The receptors derive from a man aged 50 or older with Graves' hyperthyroidism. Both conserved end residues are part of each CDR3. The D gene is left open where the match is weak. The size of a clone is reported for some rows only, either as once, few or many, or as a class for expanded clones.

V: TRBV19; D: .; size: .; J: TRBJ2-7; CDR3: CASSIGSGTGAYEQYF; DNA: TGTGCCAGTAGTATTGGATCCGGGACGGGGGCCTACGAGCAGTACTTC
V: TRBV6-2/TRBV6-3; D: .; size: few; J: TRBJ2-1; CDR3: CASRAGDTYNEQFF; DNA: TGTGCCAGCAGGGCCGGAGACACCTACAATGAGCAGTTCTTC
V: TRBV15; D: TRBD2; size: many; J: TRBJ2-3; CDR3: CATSRERETDTQYF; DNA: TGTGCCACCAGCAGAGAGCGGGAGACGGATACGCAGTATTTT
V: TRBV28; D: .; size: many; J: TRBJ2-2; CDR3: CASSPVFLSGANTGELFF; DNA: TGTGCCAGCAGCCCCGTGTTCCTATCCGGGGCGAACACCGGGGAGCTGTTTTTT
V: TRBV7-2; D: .; size: .; J: TRBJ1-2; CDR3: CASSLSPSSGAGYTF; DNA: TGTGCCAGCAGCTTAAGTCCTTCGTCGGGAGCTGGCTACACCTTC
V: TRBV9; D: .; size: many; J: TRBJ2-5; CDR3: CASSVAQKTQYF; DNA: TGTGCCAGCAGCGTAGCCCAGAAGACCCAGTACTTC
V: TRBV19; D: .; size: .; J: TRBJ2-3; CDR3: CASGSGPASSTDTQYF; DNA: TGTGCCAGTGGGTCCGGCCCTGCTTCGAGCACAGATACGCAGTATTTT
V: TRBV29-1; D: .; size: many; J: TRBJ1-1; CDR3: CSVGSGLNTEAFF; DNA: TGCAGCGTTGGTTCAGGGCTGAACACTGAAGCTTTCTTT
V: TRBV4-1; D: TRBD1; size: few; J: TRBJ2-1; CDR3: CASSQRIGTGGGLAAYNEQFF; DNA: TGCGCCAGCAGCCAGCGGATCGGGACAGGGGGCGGGCTAGCGGCCTACAATGAGCAGTTCTTC
V: TRBV2; D: .; size: few; J: TRBJ2-2; CDR3: CASSERRAATGELLF; DNA: TGTGCCAGCAGTGAACGTAGGGCGGCCACCGGGGAGCTGCTTTTT
V: TRBV12-3/TRBV12-4; D: .; size: many; J: TRBJ2-7; CDR3: CASSPRTPSEQYF; DNA: TGTGCCAGCAGTCCGAGGACCCCTAGCGAGCAGTACTTC
V: TRBV7-2; D: .; size: .; J: TRBJ2-6; CDR3: CASSSLETAYSGANVLTF; DNA: TGTGCCAGCAGCTCTCTCGAGACAGCCTACTCTGGGGCCAACGTCCTGACTTTC
V: TRBV10-1; D: TRBD1; size: many; J: TRBJ2-7; CDR3: CASSESSQGARYEQYF; DNA: TGCGCCAGCAGTGAGTCATCCCAGGGGGCGCGCTACGAGCAGTACTTC
V: TRBV6-1; D: TRBD2; size: many; J: TRBJ2-1; CDR3: CASSPLVSGRAGEQFF; DNA: TGTGCCAGCAGTCCCCTTGTTAGCGGGAGGGCTGGTGAGCAGTTCTTC
V: TRBV7-2; D: .; size: many; J: TRBJ2-2; CDR3: CASSSYGQNTGELFF; DNA: TGTGCCAGCAGCTCCTACGGACAGAACACCGGGGAGCTGTTTTTT
V: TRBV19; D: .; size: .; J: TRBJ2-3; CDR3: CSSGTIHTDTQYF; DNA: TGTTCCAGCGGGACAATCCACACAGATACGCAGTATTTT
V: TRBV29-1; D: .; size: .; J: TRBJ2-7; CDR3: CSVGRDTYEQYF; DNA: TGCAGCGTTGGCCGGGACACTTACGAGCAGTACTTC
V: TRBV11-2; D: .; size: .; J: TRBJ2-3; CDR3: CASSPHRAIKPLDTQYF; DNA: TGTGCCAGCAGCCCCCATAGGGCCATCAAACCTTTAGATACGCAGTATTTT
V: TRBV18; D: TRBD1; size: .; J: TRBJ2-1; CDR3: CASSPRDRADNEQFF; DNA: TGTGCCAGCTCACCCAGGGACAGGGCCGACAATGAGCAGTTCTTC
V: TRBV5-1; D: .; size: .; J: TRBJ2-5; CDR3: CASSWGPATGETQYF; DNA: TGCGCCAGCAGCTGGGGCCCAGCCACGGGGGAGACCCAGTACTTC
V: TRBV5-1; D: .; size: few; J: TRBJ2-3; CDR3: CASSLGSGIGSDTQYF; DNA: TGCGCCAGCAGCTTGGGGTCGGGGATTGGGTCAGATACGCAGTATTTT
V: TRBV7-2; D: .; size: many; J: TRBJ2-7; CDR3: CASARLGARERYEQYF; DNA: TGTGCCAGCGCGCGATTGGGGGCCAGGGAAAGATACGAGCAGTACTTC
V: TRBV6-4; D: .; size: .; J: TRBJ1-5; CDR3: CVSSEVERQPQHF; DNA: TGTGTCAGCAGTGAGGTGGAACGTCAGCCCCAGCATTTT
V: TRBV3-1; D: TRBD2; size: many; J: TRBJ2-3; CDR3: CASSQEASGAPTDTQYF; DNA: TGTGCCAGCAGCCAAGAGGCGAGCGGGGCACCCACAGATACGCAGTATTTT
V: TRBV7-9; D: TRBD2; size: many; J: TRBJ2-7; CDR3: CAGDGAGSGSFYEQYF; DNA: TGTGCCGGCGACGGCGCAGGGAGCGGGAGCTTCTACGAGCAGTACTTC
V: TRBV19; D: .; size: few; J: TRBJ2-1; CDR3: CASSRLGVTEQFF; DNA: TGTGCCAGTAGTAGACTAGGTGTGACTGAGCAGTTCTTC
V: TRBV28; D: TRBD1; size: .; J: TRBJ2-5; CDR3: CASTATGVRETQYF; DNA: TGTGCCAGCACCGCGACAGGGGTAAGAGAGACCCAGTACTTC
V: TRBV29-1; D: TRBD1; size: many; J: TRBJ1-1; CDR3: CSANRDREAFF; DNA: TGCAGCGCTAACCGGGACAGAGAAGCTTTCTTT
V: TRBV12-3/TRBV12-4; D: .; size: few; J: TRBJ2-7; CDR3: CASSYSVGNEQYF; DNA: TGTGCCAGCAGTTATTCGGTGGGCAACGAGCAGTACTTC
V: TRBV2; D: TRBD2; size: many; J: TRBJ2-7; CDR3: CASSELAGVYEQYF; DNA: TGTGCCAGCAGTGAACTAGCGGGAGTCTACGAGCAGTACTTC
V: TRBV19; D: .; size: .; J: TRBJ2-1; CDR3: CASSIQGRAWDEQFF; DNA: TGTGCCAGTAGTATTCAGGGTAGGGCCTGGGATGAGCAGTTCTTC
V: TRBV28; D: TRBD2; size: many; J: TRBJ2-1; CDR3: CASSQQLAGGYNEQFF; DNA: TGTGCCAGCAGTCAACAACTAGCGGGAGGTTACAATGAGCAGTTCTTC
V: TRBV30; D: .; size: .; J: TRBJ2-5; CDR3: CAWSDPGGGAQYF; DNA: TGTGCCTGGAGTGACCCAGGGGGAGGGGCCCAGTACTTC
V: TRBV30; D: .; size: many; J: TRBJ1-5; CDR3: CAWSVDSNQPQHF; DNA: TGTGCCTGGAGTGTAGACAGCAATCAGCCCCAGCATTTT
V: TRBV5-6; D: .; size: .; J: TRBJ2-1; CDR3: CASSLDKGYQAGNEQFF; DNA: TGTGCCAGCAGCTTGGATAAGGGGTATCAGGCCGGCAATGAGCAGTTCTTC
V: TRBV28; D: .; size: many; J: TRBJ2-1; CDR3: CASSLWGRVYNEQFF; DNA: TGTGCCAGCAGTTTATGGGGGAGAGTCTACAATGAGCAGTTCTTC
V: TRBV7-9; D: .; size: many; J: TRBJ2-2; CDR3: CASSLATAGELFF; DNA: TGTGCCAGCAGCTTAGCGACGGCCGGGGAGCTGTTTTTT
V: TRBV29-1; D: .; size: .; J: TRBJ2-7; CDR3: CSVGDPDKVFYEQYF; DNA: TGCAGCGTTGGAGACCCCGATAAAGTATTCTACGAGCAGTACTTC
V: TRBV12-3/TRBV12-4; D: .; size: many; J: TRBJ1-1; CDR3: CASRGDRNTEAFF; DNA: TGTGCCAGCAGGGGGGACCGGAACACTGAAGCTTTCTTT
V: TRBV10-3; D: TRBD1; size: many; J: TRBJ2-2; CDR3: CAIRQTGRTGELFF; DNA: TGTGCCATCAGACAGACAGGGCGCACCGGGGAGCTGTTTTTT
V: TRBV30; D: .; size: few; J: TRBJ2-7; CDR3: CAWRTLSGLTSYEQYF; DNA: TGTGCCTGGAGGACTTTGAGCGGGCTTACCTCCTACGAGCAGTACTTC